The clone carrying this T cell receptor (beta chain) was seen only once. These data belong to a study of OX40 agonist ivuxolimab in advanced cancers. About the research overall: Earlier anti-PD-1, anti-PD-L1 or anti-CTLA-4 therapy was permitted; over 35% had received some.

TCRdb's table, derived via immunoSEQ multiplex PCR, lists solely in-frame clones and lacks some. The table lists under 30,000 clones, 90% of them singletons. The CDR3 is 17 amino acids. The germline gives CDR1 MNHEY, CDR2 SMNVEV (reference sequence). Trimming removed 4 bases from V and 2 bases from J, with 18 bases in between. The material sequenced was CD4+ or CD8+ T cells sorted from blood, taken in a trial of the OX40 agonist ivuxolimab. The chain links TRBV27 to TRBJ2-4; a possible D gene is TRBD1 (6 bases). This TCR was sampled from an adult with an advanced solid tumor such as melanoma, head and neck, liver or kidney cancer. CDR3 sequence: CASSSTGTSFPKNIQYF. In nucleotides, the CDR3 is TGTGCCAGCAGTTCTACCGGGACAAGTTTTCCCAAAAACATTCAGTACTTC.